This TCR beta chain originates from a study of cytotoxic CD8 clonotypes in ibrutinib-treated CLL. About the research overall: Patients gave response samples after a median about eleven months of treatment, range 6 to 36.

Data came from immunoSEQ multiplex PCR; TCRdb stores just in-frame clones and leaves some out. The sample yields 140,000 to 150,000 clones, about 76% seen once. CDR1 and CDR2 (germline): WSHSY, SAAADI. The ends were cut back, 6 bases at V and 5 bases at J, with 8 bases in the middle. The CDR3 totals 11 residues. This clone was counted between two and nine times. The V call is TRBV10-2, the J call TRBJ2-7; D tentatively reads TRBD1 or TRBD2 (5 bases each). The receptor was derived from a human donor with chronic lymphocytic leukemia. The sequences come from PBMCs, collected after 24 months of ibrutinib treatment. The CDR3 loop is CASRRGDEQYF. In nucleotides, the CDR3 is TGCGCCAGCAGGAGGGGTGACGAGCAGTACTTC.